Following are 18 T cell receptor beta chains from one sample sequenced in a study of regulatory T cells in long-lasting Graves disease. Combining iRepertoire HTBI primers with Arm-PCR of CDR3 regions, the authors built TCR beta libraries. In TCRdb, the multiplex PCR reads were re-called with MiXCR into one record per CDR3 protein. Of hundreds of thousands of distinct CDR3 sequences listed, approximately 29% are singletons. Time point here: persistent/refractory GD, antithyroid drugs over 5 years with positive TRAb. Extracted PBMC RNA gave rise to the TCR library. This specimen consisted of peripheral blood mononuclear cells (PBMCs), obtained when the disease was refractory, from a patient treated with antithyroid drugs. These receptor sequences come from a female donor with Graves disease.

The chain links TRBV12-3 or TRBV12-4 to TRBJ2-7; tentatively, D is TRBD1 (6 bases). The CDR3 has 13 residues. The germline V and J ends were trimmed by 8 bases and 0 bases, with 11 bases remaining between them. CDR3 amino acids: CASQTDSSYEQYF. The CDR3 bases are TGTGCCAGCCAGACGGACAGCTCCTACGAGCAGTACTTC.

This clonotype has at least ten counts. V is TRBV5-1 and J is TRBJ1-3; 9 bases line up with TRBD1. After removal of 5 bases from V and 2 bases from J, the junction contained 5 bases not matched to a gene. This CDR3 region has 15 residues. From germline, CDR1 is SGHRS and CDR2 YFSETQ. The CDR3 coding sequence is TGCGCCAGCAGAGGGGGGACAGGGACTGGAAACACCATATATTTT. This gives the protein CASRGGTGTGNTIYF.

This sequence joins TRBV10-3 and TRBJ2-2; TRBD1 aligns across 10 bases. In germline, CDR1 is ENHRY, CDR2 SYGVKD. After removal of 10 bases from V and 2 bases from J, the junction contained 7 bases not matched to a gene. The CDR3 is made up of 15 amino acids. The CDR3 region is CATSTTGGNTGELFF. As DNA, the CDR3 is TGTGCCACTTCAACGACAGGGGGCAACACCGGGGAGCTGTTTTTT.

This clonotype was found many times. The genes are TRBV9 and TRBJ2-7; 13 nucleotides align to TRBD2. Germline assignment: CDR1 SGDLS and CDR2 YYNGEE. The CDR3 consists of 15 residues. With 4 bases clipped from V and 3 bases from J, the junction kept 4 bases outside the gene matches. The CDR3, as DNA: TGTGCCAGCAGCCGGGGGACTAGCGGGAACTACGAGCAGTACTTC. Protein: CASSRGTSGNYEQYF.

This clonotype was seen more than once but under ten times. J is TRBJ1-2 and V is TRBV19, with TRBD1 identical over 7 bases. CDR1 and CDR2 (germline): LNHDA, SQIVND (reference sequence). V lost 10 bases and J lost 8; bases outside the gene matches: 10. The CDR3 consists of 12 residues. The CDR3 sequence: CAIATGLGGYTF. As DNA, the CDR3 is TGTGCCATCGCGACAGGGTTGGGCGGCTACACCTTC.

This clonotype was seen only a few times. The genes are TRBV20-1 and TRBJ1-6; a weak D match, TRBD1 (5 bases). Deletions cut 5 bases from V and 0 bases from J, with 17 bases between. Germline CDR1 is DFQATT and CDR2 is SNEGSKA (reference sequence). This CDR3 is 17 amino acids long. The CDR3 coding sequence is TGCAGTGCTGAGGCCGGGACCGCGAGCTCCTATAATTCACCCCTCCACTTT. Translation: CSAEAGTASSYNSPLHF.

The rearrangement links TRBV6-2 or TRBV6-3 to TRBJ1-4; D is uncertain. The germline gives CDR1 MNHEY, CDR2 SVGEGT. This CDR3 is 14 amino acids long. V was cut by 0 bases and J by 5 bases, with 7 bases left in between. The CDR3 DNA follows: TGTGCCAGCAGTTACTCCCGGGAGAATGAAAAACTGTTTTTT. Its translation: CASSYSRENEKLFF.

The chain links TRBV9 to TRBJ1-3; D unresolved. CDR3 size: 15 residues. CDR1 SGDLS and CDR2 YYNGEE come from the germline V gene. Trimming took off 4 bases at V and 1 base at J, with 12 bases between the two ends. DNA for the CDR3: TGTGCCAGCAGCACACTAGACGGGTCTGGAAACACCATATATTTT. Its protein is CASSTLDGSGNTIYF.

This clonotype turned up a few times. The chain carries TRBV20-1 and TRBJ2-7, with D maybe TRBD1 (5 bases). V was pared by 2 bases and J by 1 base, with 9 bases between. The CDR3 extends over 13 amino acids. From germline, CDR1 is DFQATT and CDR2 SNEGSKA (reference sequence). CDR3 bases: TGCAGTGCTAGAACGGACAATTCCTACGAGCAGTACTTC. Residues: CSARTDNSYEQYF.

In its sample, this clonotype was seen many times. The chain is built from TRBV2 and TRBJ1-1; no clear D. The CDR3 sequence is 16 residues long. V gave up 0 bases and J gave up 6 bases, with 17 bases separating them. Germline V gives CDR1 SNHLY, CDR2 FYNNEI. The DNA of the CDR3 is TGTGCCAGCAGTGAAGCCATATCGACACTGGTATCTGAAGCTTTCTTT. Amino acids: CASSEAISTLVSEAFF.

This clonotype was counted many times. V is TRBV12-3 or TRBV12-4 and J is TRBJ1-5; the D gene is possibly TRBD1 (6 bases). V lost 5 bases to trimming and J lost 11 bases, with 22 bases between them. The CDR3 loop spans 15 amino acids. This CDR3 reads CASSPSGAGASTQHF. The CDR3 bases are TGTGCCAGCAGTCCGTCGGGGGCCGGGGCTTCGACCCAGCATTTT.

This clonotype was counted ten times or more. This chain connects TRBV2 to TRBJ2-5; no clear D gene. This CDR3 region has 13 residues. CDR1 is SNHLY and CDR2 is FYNNEI in the germline V gene. The germline V and J ends were trimmed by 3 bases and 5 bases, with 10 bases remaining between them. In nucleotides, the CDR3 is TGTGCCAGCAGTGAGTCCCTTATCGAGACCCAGTACTTC. Translating gives CASSESLIETQYF.

In its sample, this clonotype was seen a few times. This chain links TRBV6-2 or TRBV6-3 with TRBJ1-2, with a possible D match to TRBD1 (5 bases). In germline, CDR1 is MNHEY, CDR2 SVGEGT. The ends were cut back, 5 bases at V and 6 bases at J, with 19 bases in the middle. The CDR3 is 15 amino acids. The CDR3 DNA is TGTGCCAGCAGTCCCCTCCGGGGGGTCGGAGATGGCTACACCTTC. Its protein is CASSPLRGVGDGYTF.

This clonotype was counted a few times. The rearrangement uses TRBV7-2 and TRBJ2-7; TRBD2 might be the D (5 bases). This CDR3 spans 14 amino acids. The germline CDR1 and CDR2 sequences are SGHTA and FQGNSA. V was shortened by 2 bases and J by 7 bases, with 15 bases between the two germline ends. CDR3 DNA: TGTGCCAGCAGCTTAAGTGCTAGCACTACAGAGCAGTACTTC. This translates into CASSLSASTTEQYF.

V gene TRBV9 combines with J gene TRBJ1-1; 8 bases align to TRBD1. V lost 2 bases to trimming and J lost 1 base; unmatched junction nucleotides: 7. CDR1 is SGDLS and CDR2 is YYNGEE in the germline V gene. This CDR3 spans 16 amino acids. This CDR3 reads CASSVSPGTGNTEAFF. The CDR3 DNA reads TGTGCCAGCAGCGTGAGTCCCGGGACAGGGAACACTGAAGCTTTCTTT. Full variable domain (missing parts from reference TRBV9 and TRBJ1-1): DSGVTQTPKHLITATGQRVTLRCSPRSGDLSVYWYQQSLDQGLQFLIQYYNGEERAKGNILERFSAQQFPDLHSELNLSSLELGDSALYFCASSVSPGTGNTEAFFGQGTRLTVV.

As to this clonotype: This sequence may be a read error, since a much larger clone differs from it by one base. The V gene is TRBV12-3 or TRBV12-4, the J gene TRBJ1-1; 7 bases are shared with TRBD1. This CDR3 has 11 amino acids. The junction had 2 bases not matched to a gene; V was cut back by 6 bases and J by 7 bases. The DNA for the CDR3 is TGTGCCAGCAGGGGGGACAGTGAAGCTTTCTTT. Translating gives CASRGDSEAFF.

The chain has TRBV6-1 and TRBJ1-1; D is perhaps TRBD1 (5 bases). V shed 6 bases and J shed 0 bases, with 14 bases lying between them. Germline V gives CDR1 MNHNS, CDR2 SASEGT. The CDR3 has 15 residues. For the CDR3, the DNA is TGTGCCAGCAGCTATCTGACAGCTGTGAACACTGAAGCTTTCTTT. This sequence encodes CASSYLTAVNTEAFF.

In regard to this clonotype: A much larger clone differs from this one at a single base, so this may be a read error. V gene TRBV12-3 or TRBV12-4 combines with J gene TRBJ1-2; 7 bases line up with TRBD1. The CDR3 spans 13 residues. This CDR3 is CGSSPDRRGGYTF. The CDR3, as DNA: TGTGGCAGCAGCCCGGACAGGCGGGGCGGCTACACCTTC.